This T cell receptor beta chain is from a study of blood T cell repertoires in COVID-19. Study as a whole: PBMCs, B-cell-depleted T cells, or T cells provided the cDNA or gDNA that made up the material.

Generated by immunoSEQ multiplex PCR, the TCRdb table keeps only in-frame clones and is missing some. Among about 39,000 clones listed, about 86% were seen once. The clonotype comes from a man aged 35-49 years with active COVID-19. The sample was peripheral blood.

The CDR3 DNA sequence: TGTGCCACCAGCAGAAGACAGGGCACTGAGCAGTTCTTC. This encodes CATSRRQGTEQFF. The chain recombines TRBV15 with TRBJ2-1; 7 nucleotides line up with TRBD1. The junction had 4 bases not matched to a gene; V was cut back by 2 bases and J by 9 bases. Germline CDR1 is LNHNV and CDR2 is YYDKDF (reference sequence). The CDR3 runs to 13 residues.